This passage covers 15 T cell receptor beta chains from one sample sequenced in a study of chemoradiotherapy in HPV16-positive cancers. Assay used: immunoSEQ multiplex PCR; TCRdb lists only in-frame clones, some missing. The table records about 17,000 clones, over 90% of them present only once. The material was blood, obtained from a patient who underwent chemoradiotherapy. The receptors come from a human donor with HPV-associated anogenital cancer.

As for this clone: The same CDR3 arises from other DNA sequences in this sample as well. The J gene is TRBJ1-1, the V gene TRBV5-1, with no clear D. The germline CDR1 and CDR2 sequences are SGHRS and YFSETQ. V was clipped by 0 bases and J by 0 bases, with 3 bases between them. The CDR3 is 13 amino acids. The DNA of the CDR3 is TGCGCCAGCAGCTTGGGTTTGAACACTGAAGCTTTCTTT. Translation: CASSLGLNTEAFF.

The genes are TRBV5-1 and TRBJ2-3; 8 bases map to TRBD2. Germline CDR1 SGHRS, CDR2 YFSETQ. V was pared by 4 bases and J by 0 bases, with 1 base of the junction left unmatched. The CDR3 is made up of 14 amino acids. The CDR3 is CASSRGGSTDTQYF. The CDR3 coding sequence is TGCGCCAGCAGCCGCGGGGGGAGCACAGATACGCAGTATTTT.

The gene calls are TRBV6-6 and TRBJ2-7, with D perhaps TRBD1 or TRBD2 (5 bases each). V was pared by 6 bases and J by 6 bases, with 9 bases between. Germline CDR1 reads MNHNY; CDR2 reads SVGAGI (reference sequence). The CDR3 loop spans 11 amino acids. For the CDR3, the DNA is TGTGCCAGCAGCACTGGGGGCGAGCAGTACGTC. It specifies CASSTGGEQYV.

The chain has TRBV7-9 and TRBJ2-7, with D perhaps TRBD2 (6 bases). Trimming took off 4 bases at V and 6 bases at J, with 13 bases between the two ends. Germline CDR1 SEHNR, CDR2 FQNEAQ (reference sequence). This CDR3 has 13 amino acids. This chain's CDR3 is CASSSSQGGEQYF. In nucleotides, the CDR3 is TGTGCCAGCAGCTCGAGCCAGGGAGGCGAGCAGTACTTC.

The chain combines TRBV4-1 with TRBJ1-6; D perhaps matches TRBD1 (5 bases). The CDR3 runs 17 residues. Trimming took off 0 bases at V and 9 bases at J, with 18 bases between the two ends. The germline V gene has CDR1 MGHRA and CDR2 YSYEKL. In DNA form, the CDR3 reads TGCGCCAGCAGCCAAGAAGGAAGGGGCAGGGTACTTTCACCCCTCCACTTT. Translated, it gives CASSQEGRGRVLSPLHF.

This rearrangement joins TRBV18 to TRBJ2-1; D possibly corresponds to TRBD2 (6 bases). Trimming pared 3 bases from V and 7 bases from J, leaving 19 bases between. CDR1 is KGHSH and CDR2 is LQKENI in the germline V gene. The CDR3 totals 16 residues. CDR3 sequence reads: CASSPPGLSYANEQFF. CDR3 coding DNA: TGTGCCAGCTCACCCCCGGGACTTTCATACGCAAATGAGCAGTTCTTC.

V usage is TRBV7-9 and J usage is TRBJ2-1, with 9 bases lining up with TRBD2. Looked up from germline, CDR1 is SEHNR and CDR2 is FQNEAQ (reference sequence). This CDR3 spans 16 amino acids. J lost 3 bases, V lost 3 bases, and 6 bases had no gene match. In DNA form, the CDR3 reads TGTGCCAGCAGCTTGGGCCCAGCGGGGGGCTACAATGAGCAGTTCTTC. This codes for CASSLGPAGGYNEQFF.

The CDR3 sequence is CASSWTGRYQETQYF. The CDR3 bases are TGTGCCAGCTCATGGACAGGGCGGTACCAAGAGACCCAGTACTTC. The V and J genes are TRBV18 and TRBJ2-5; 8 bases fit TRBD1. This CDR3 is built from 15 residues. V shed 5 bases, J shed 0 bases, and the junction held 5 bases outside the gene matches. Germline-derived CDR1 and CDR2 are KGHSH and LQKENI.

J is TRBJ1-4 and V is TRBV25-1; the match to TRBD1 covers 8 bases. CDR3 length equals 16 residues. V lost 4 bases and J lost 3; bases outside the gene matches: 7. Germline CDR1 reads MGHDK; CDR2 reads SYGVNS. CDR3 in amino acids: CASSASWTGSNEKLFF. The CDR3, as DNA: TGTGCCAGCAGTGCGTCCTGGACAGGGTCTAATGAAAAACTGTTTTTT.

The V and J genes are TRBV4-2 and TRBJ1-1; D is undetermined. V was cut by 0 bases and J by 1 base, with 6 bases left in between. Germline loops: CDR1 LGHNA, CDR2 YNFKEQ. This CDR3 comprises 14 residues. CDR3: CASSQEGANTEAFF. The CDR3 bases are TGTGCCAGCAGCCAAGAGGGAGCGAACACTGAAGCTTTCTTT.

The chain has TRBV2 and TRBJ1-2; D perhaps matches TRBD1 (5 bases). The CDR3 is 13 amino acids. Between the trimmed V and J ends, which lost 7 bases and 5 bases, there was a span of 14 bases. Germline V lookup: CDR1 SNHLY, CDR2 FYNNEI. CDR3 DNA sequence: TGTGCCAGCACCTTGGGGGACCTTTATGGCTACACCTTC. The encoded protein is CASTLGDLYGYTF.

The chain uses TRBV5-1 and TRBJ2-2; unclear D gene. Germline V gene lookup returns CDR1 SGHRS and CDR2 YFSETQ. V was cut by 2 bases and J by 6 bases, with 8 bases left in between. The CDR3 extends over 13 amino acids. The CDR3, as DNA: TGCGCCAGCAGCTTTCTGGGCGCCGGGGAGCTGTTTTTT. Translating it yields CASSFLGAGELFF.

The chain links TRBV6-1 to TRBJ1-2, with 11 bases identical to TRBD1. The CDR3 covers 13 residues. Germline loops: CDR1 MNHNS, CDR2 SASEGT. The CDR3 coding sequence is TGTGCGGTCTCCGGACAGGGGGCGTCGGGCTACACCTTC. Translated, it gives CAVSGQGASGYTF.

V is TRBV5-1 and J is TRBJ1-3, with 8 positions matching TRBD1. This CDR3 comprises 13 residues. Per germline, CDR1 SGHRS and CDR2 YFSETQ. Trimming cost V 4 bases and J 7 bases; bases outside gene matches: 4. The CDR3 sequence is CASSEWTGNTIYF. Written as DNA, the CDR3 is TGCGCCAGCAGCGAATGGACAGGGAACACCATATATTTT. The complete variable domain, with remaining parts taken from reference TRBV5-1 and TRBJ1-3, reads KAGVTQTPRYLIKTRGQQVTLSCSPISGHRSVSWYQQTPGQGLQFLFEYFSETQRNKGNFPGRFSGRQFSNSRSEMNVSTLELGDSALYLCASSEWTGNTIYFGEGSWLTVV.

The J gene is TRBJ1-3, the V gene TRBV5-1; TRBD1 might be the D (6 bases). The CDR3 consists of 14 residues. The germline V and J ends were trimmed by 4 bases and 6 bases, with 14 bases remaining between them. Germline assignment: CDR1 SGHRS and CDR2 YFSETQ. CDR3 coding DNA: TGCGCCAGCAGCCCCGGACAGACTTTAAACACCATATATTTT. Protein sequence: CASSPGQTLNTIYF.